This T cell receptor (beta chain) is from a study of blood T cells in healthy people across ages. Turning to the study itself: Template switching retrieved approximately one barcoded beta molecule for each two T cells.

With respect to this clonotype: The antigen remains undetermined. This may come from a read error, since a much larger clone is one base off.

The use of a sample-barcoded 5' primer and a J-beta primer mix characterized a second PCR of roughly 6 to 11 cycles. TCRdb processed the 5' RACE reads anew with MiXCR; each CDR3 protein has one entry. The table has hundreds of thousands of distinct CDR3 sequences, 32% seen once. Findings of the study overall: Roughly linear declines in TCR beta diversity per million T cells occurred with age.

This CDR3 spans 13 amino acids. Germline values: CDR1 SNHLY, CDR2 FYNNEI. J lost 6 bases, V lost 8 bases, and 3 bases had no gene match. This receptor was obtained from a woman over 75 in good health. This chain joins TRBV2 and TRBJ2-1; 11 bases map to TRBD1. The material sequenced was blood. CDR3 nucleotide sequence: TGTGCCAGCGGGGGGACAGGGGGCAATGAGCAGTTCTTC. It yields the protein CASGGTGGNEQFF.